The 25 T cell receptor beta chains below were found in one sample sequenced in a study of T cells in Graves' hyperthyroidism and ophthalmopathy. Using RNA transcripts as the source, TCR beta CDR3 regions were amplified. First-round RT-PCR of the TCR CDR3 relied on the HTBI primer set. One entry per CDR3 protein, called by TCRdb with MiXCR from the multiplex PCR reads. The sample shows 500,000 to 800,000 distinct CDR3 sequences, 45% of them seen only once. Material for sequencing was peripheral blood or thyroid tissue (not recorded which). The receptors shown here come from an adult man with Graves' disease, either hyperthyroidism or ophthalmopathy (not recorded which).

The CDR3 loop is CASTRDGGNQPQHF. The CDR3 DNA follows: TGTGCCAGCACTAGGGACGGAGGGAATCAGCCCCAGCATTTT. V usage is TRBV12-3 or TRBV12-4 and J usage is TRBJ1-5, with D perhaps TRBD1 (5 bases). Trimming cost V 7 bases and J 4 bases, with 14 bases left between them. The length of the CDR3 is 14 residues.

The count of this clonotype is one. The V gene is TRBV10-3, the J gene TRBJ2-7, with D unclear. The CDR3 is made up of 14 amino acids. CDR1 and CDR2 (germline): ENHRY, SYGVKD. The ends were cut back, 6 bases at V and 0 bases at J, with 12 bases in the middle. CDR3 loop: CAISLAPGSYEQYF. CDR3 nucleotide sequence: TGTGCCATCAGCTTGGCCCCGGGCTCCTACGAGCAGTACTTC.

The CDR3 DNA follows: TGTGCCACCAGCAGCCCTTCAGGGAGTCGACTGTTTTTT. Translated, it gives CATSSPSGSRLFF. The chain is built from TRBV15 and TRBJ1-4; a possible D gene is TRBD1 (5 bases). Germline CDR1 and CDR2: LNHNV and YYDKDF (reference sequence). V was trimmed by 3 bases and J by 13 bases, leaving 15 bases between them. The CDR3 sequence is 13 residues long.

This chain links TRBV7-2 with TRBJ2-7; D tentatively fits TRBD1 or TRBD2 (5 bases each). The CDR3 spans 14 residues. V lost 5 bases and J 2 bases, leaving 13 bases between the germline ends. CDR1 and CDR2 from the germline V gene are SGHTA and FQGNSA. The CDR3 region is CASSQALGAYEQYF. In nucleotides, the CDR3 is TGTGCCAGCAGCCAAGCACTAGGGGCCTACGAGCAGTACTTC.

Concerning this clonotype: Compared with germline, one end of the junction differs, possibly owing to a read error. Written as DNA, the CDR3 is TGTGCCACCAGTGACGCTGAAAAACTGTTTTTT. Its protein is CATSDAEKLFF. This sequence joins TRBV2 and TRBJ1-4, with D uncertain. CDR3 length equals 11 residues. Germline V lookup: CDR1 SNHLY, CDR2 FYNNEI.

At least ten counts were recorded for this clonotype. This chain uses TRBV7-2 with TRBJ1-4, with TRBD1 as a possible D gene (5 bases). This CDR3 region has 13 residues. V was cut by 5 bases and J by 13 bases, with 17 bases left in between. Per the germline V gene, CDR1 is SGHTA and CDR2 is FQGNSA. The CDR3 is CASSLGPGGTLFF. The CDR3 coding sequence is TGTGCCAGCAGCCTTGGCCCCGGAGGGACACTGTTTTTT. Filled out from reference TRBV7-2 and TRBJ1-4, the complete variable domain reads GAGVSQSPSNKVTEKGKDVELRCDPISGHTALYWYRQSLGQGLEFLIYFQGNSAPDKSGLPSDRFSAERTGGSVSTLTIQRTQQEDSAVYLCASSLGPGGTLFFGSGTQLSVL.

The chain uses TRBV7-9 and TRBJ1-5; 7 nucleotides match TRBD1. Trimming at V came to 5 bases and at J to 7 bases, leaving 8 bases not matched to a gene. Looked up from germline, CDR1 is SEHNR and CDR2 is FQNEAQ (reference sequence). The CDR3 is 14 residues long. Written as DNA, the CDR3 is TGTGCCAGCAGCCCCGGACAGGATGGACAGCCCCAGCATTTT. Its protein is CASSPGQDGQPQHF.

This clonotype was counted only a few times. The chain carries TRBV2 and TRBJ1-5; D is perhaps TRBD1 (5 bases). Trimming took 6 bases from V and 0 from J, leaving 15 bases between them. The CDR3 has 16 amino acids. Germline V lookup: CDR1 SNHLY, CDR2 FYNNEI. The CDR3 spells CASSLMGVDSNQPQHF. CDR3 coding DNA: TGTGCCAGCAGCTTAATGGGGGTTGATAGCAATCAGCCCCAGCATTTT.

The table lists this clonotype with a few counts. A junction end diverges from the germline sequence, so it may reflect a read error. The V gene is TRBV7-6, the J gene TRBJ2-7; TRBD1 might be the D (5 bases). The CDR3 runs 13 residues. The germline V gene encodes CDR1 SGHVS and CDR2 FNYEAQ. The CDR3 DNA sequence: TGTGCCAGCAGCTTAGCGCACAGGAACGAACAGTACTTC. Translation gives CASSLAHRNEQYF.

This chain links TRBV2 with TRBJ1-2; no clear D gene. The V end was cut by 3 bases, the J end by 10 bases, with 15 bases between. This CDR3 spans 13 amino acids. Germline CDR1 reads SNHLY; CDR2 reads FYNNEI. CDR3 nucleotide sequence: TGTGCCAGCAGTGAGTCGGGCCATATTGACTACACCTTC. Its protein is CASSESGHIDYTF. The variable domain in full, completed from reference TRBV2 and TRBJ1-2, reads EPEVTQTPSHQVTQMGQEVILRCVPISNHLYFYWYRQILGQKVEFLVSFYNNEISEKSEIFDDQFSVERPDGSNFTLKIRSTKLEDSAMYFCASSESGHIDYTFGSGTRLTVV.

About this clonotype itself: Just one base apart from a much larger clone, this may be a read error. No conserved phenylalanine or tryptophan ends this CDR3, so it is likely a read error. The chain couples TRBV20-1 to TRBJ1-6; tentative D call: TRBD1 (6 bases). Germline CDR1 and CDR2: DFQATT and SNEGSKA (reference sequence). V lost 5 bases to trimming and J lost 9 bases, with 14 bases between them. The CDR3 length is 13 residues. The CDR3 sequence is CSAHRDIGSPLHS. The CDR3 DNA reads as TGCAGTGCTCATCGGGACATCGGTTCACCCCTCCACTCT.

This chain joins TRBV25-1 and TRBJ1-2; tentative D call: TRBD1 (6 bases). The V end lost 7 bases, the J end lost 6 bases, and 18 bases lay between the germline ends. CDR3 length: 14 amino acids. Looked up from germline, CDR1 is MGHDK and CDR2 is SYGVNS. The CDR3 DNA sequence: TGTGCCAGCACTCGATCATCAACAGGGCATGGCTACACCTTC. The encoded protein is CASTRSSTGHGYTF.

The rearrangement links TRBV6-6 to TRBJ1-5; 7 bases agree with TRBD1. The CDR3 covers 15 residues. CDR1 and CDR2 (germline): MNHNY, SVGAGI (reference sequence). V trimming: 5 bases; J trimming: 4 bases; junction bases outside the gene matches: 8. The CDR3 coding sequence is TGTGCCAGCAGTGGACAGGTCAGCGGGAATCAGCCCCAGCATTTT. Translated: CASSGQVSGNQPQHF.

On this clonotype itself: This may be a read error: a much more frequent sequence differs by one nucleotide. The CDR3 DNA is TGTGCCACCAGTACCCGGGGCGGGCTGTACTTC. This encodes CATSTRGGLYF. This chain joins TRBV12-3 or TRBV12-4 and TRBJ2-5; D tentatively reads TRBD1 or TRBD2 (5 bases each). The CDR3 is 11 amino acids.

The rearrangement joins TRBV7-9 to TRBJ1-4; 9 bases agree with TRBD1. V dropped 6 bases and J dropped 6; count of bases not matched to a gene: 5. The length of the CDR3 is 14 residues. Per germline, CDR1 SEHNR and CDR2 FQNEAQ (reference sequence). The CDR3 region is CASSQTGGYEKLFF. The DNA of the CDR3 is TGTGCCAGCAGTCAGACAGGGGGGTATGAAAAACTGTTTTTT.

The CDR3 sequence: CSVSSGTGANEKLFF. The CDR3 region has the DNA TGCAGCGTCTCCTCCGGGACAGGGGCAAATGAAAAACTGTTTTTT. The genes are TRBV29-1 and TRBJ1-4; TRBD1 agrees at 10 bases. The length of the CDR3 is 15 residues. The junction had 9 bases not matched to a gene; V was cut back by 6 bases and J by 5 bases. CDR1 and CDR2 from the germline V gene are SQVTM and ANQGSEA.

The rearrangement uses TRBV20-1 and TRBJ1-6; D is ambiguous. Germline values: CDR1 DFQATT, CDR2 SNEGSKA (reference sequence). Trimming stripped 7 bases from V and 7 bases from J, with 11 bases between. The CDR3 length is 12 residues. The CDR3 sequence: CSGAQGNSPLHF. The DNA of the CDR3 is TGCAGTGGGGCACAAGGAAATTCACCCCTCCACTTT.

This chain joins TRBV6-1 and TRBJ1-2, with 7 bases matching TRBD1. The CDR3 has 14 residues. The germline CDR1 and CDR2 sequences are MNHNS and SASEGT. The J segment lost 8 bases and the V segment lost 4 bases, leaving 10 bases of the junction unmatched. CDR3: CASSGLAGGRGYTF. Written as DNA, the CDR3 is TGTGCCAGCAGTGGGTTGGCAGGGGGTCGCGGCTACACCTTC.

The CDR3 region is CASSRDGGNYGYTF. The CDR3 DNA sequence: TGTGCCAGCAGCCGAGATGGCGGAAACTATGGCTACACCTTC. The chain carries TRBV7-3 and TRBJ1-2; D is unclear. The CDR3 consists of 14 residues. Trimming pared 5 bases from V and 2 bases from J, leaving 12 bases between. Looked up from germline, CDR1 is SGHTA and CDR2 is FQGTGA.

In this sample, this clonotype turned up a few times. The chain uses TRBV20-1 and TRBJ1-6; D is unclear. Germline-derived CDR1 and CDR2 are DFQATT and SNEGSKA (reference sequence). This CDR3 region has 14 residues. V was clipped by 2 bases and J by 6 bases, with 11 bases between them. The CDR3 sequence is CSARITVTNSPLHF. The CDR3 DNA reads as TGCAGTGCTAGAATCACCGTTACTAATTCACCCCTCCACTTT.

The chain has TRBV10-3 and TRBJ1-5, with TRBD1 matching over 8 bases. Germline CDR1 is ENHRY and CDR2 is SYGVKD. The CDR3 is 19 amino acids. Trimming took 4 bases from V and 0 from J; bases not matched to a gene: 14. CDR3 nucleotides: TGTGCCATCAGTGCTAGAGGACAGGGTGGGAGATATAGCAATCAGCCCCAGCATTTT. Its translation is CAISARGQGGRYSNQPQHF.

This clonotype has at least ten counts. This sequence joins TRBV9 and TRBJ1-1; D uncertain. The V gene's germline CDR1 is SGDLS and CDR2 YYNGEE. The ends were cut back, 0 bases at V and 4 bases at J, with 10 bases in the middle. The CDR3 spans 14 residues. CDR3 amino acids: CASSVGGVSTEAFF. For the CDR3, the DNA is TGTGCCAGCAGCGTAGGTGGGGTATCCACTGAAGCTTTCTTT.

This clonotype has more than one count but fewer than ten. V is TRBV7-9 and J is TRBJ2-5; no clear D. Looked up from germline, CDR1 is SEHNR and CDR2 is FQNEAQ (reference sequence). Trimming cost V 1 base and J 3 bases, with 6 bases left between them. The CDR3 spans 13 residues. CDR3 sequence reads: CASSLGWKETQYF. The CDR3 region has the DNA TGTGCCAGCAGCTTAGGATGGAAAGAGACCCAGTACTTC.

This clonotype has a handful of counts. The V and J genes are TRBV14 and TRBJ1-1, with 10 positions matching TRBD1. The V segment lost 6 bases and the J segment 0 bases; nucleotides outside the gene matches: 4. The germline V gene encodes CDR1 SGHDN and CDR2 FVKESK. CDR3 length: 15 residues. Written as DNA, the CDR3 is TGTGCCAGCAGGGCGACAGGGGGCTTGAACACTGAAGCTTTCTTT. Translating gives CASRATGGLNTEAFF.

This clonotype came up once. V gene TRBV7-2 combines with J gene TRBJ1-6, with D possibly matching TRBD1 (6 bases). This CDR3 is built from 17 residues. V was clipped by 5 bases and J by 6 bases, with 20 bases between them. Germline-derived CDR1 and CDR2 are SGHTA and FQGNSA. The CDR3 DNA sequence: TGTGCCAGCAGCCAAGATGTCGGAACAGGGTTTAATTCACCCCTCCACTTT. Protein: CASSQDVGTGFNSPLHF.